Listed below are T cell receptor beta chains from one sample, sequenced in a study of regulatory and conventional T cells in RAG deficiency. Only in-frame clones appear in the TCRdb table, and some are missing; sequencing was by immunoSEQ multiplex PCR. Of approximately 30,000 clones in the sample, more than 90% are singletons; the top ten hold 0.35%. Separately, the same data were catalogued under a study of regulatory T cells.

The source material was CD25- CD4+ T cells sorted from blood. The receptor set was obtained from a human donor in good health. Each CDR3 is given with its conserved first and last residue. Fields, in order: clone size, J gene, D gene, V gene, CDR3 protein, CDR3 DNA. D genes are given only for firm matches. For some rows the clone size is stated as once, few or many, or as a class when expanded; others skip it.

size: NA; J: TRBJ2-3; D: TRBD2; V: TRBV19; CDR3: CASAQASGGAGGDTQYF; DNA: TGTGCCAGCGCCCAGGCTAGCGGGGGGGCAGGTGGGGATACGCAGTATTTT
size: NA; J: TRBJ2-3; D: TRBD1; V: TRBV11-2; CDR3: CASSLGQDRVADTQYF; DNA: TGTGCCAGCAGCTTAGGTCAGGACAGGGTTGCAGATACGCAGTATTTT
size: once; J: TRBJ2-3; D: TRBD2; V: TRBV4-2; CDR3: CASSQDGGTDTQYF; DNA: TGTGCCAGCAGCCAAGACGGGGGGACAGATACGCAGTATTTT
size: NA; J: TRBJ2-7; D: TRBD1; V: TRBV7-4; CDR3: CASTHGRQGQSYEQYF; DNA: TGTGCCAGCACCCACGGAAGACAGGGACAATCCTACGAGCAGTACTTC
size: NA; J: TRBJ2-7; D: TRBD2; V: TRBV30; CDR3: CAWSQAGAYEQYF; DNA: TGTGCCTGGAGTCAAGCGGGGGCCTACGAGCAGTACTTC
size: NA; J: TRBJ2-2; D: TRBD2; V: TRBV5-4; CDR3: CASSSTSGSLTGELFF; DNA: TGTGCCAGCAGCTCCACTAGCGGGAGTCTCACCGGGGAGCTGTTTTTT
size: NA; J: TRBJ1-2; D: NA; V: TRBV29-1; CDR3: CSVEAVYGYTF; DNA: TGCAGCGTTGAGGCAGTCTATGGCTACACCTTC
size: NA; J: TRBJ1-2; D: TRBD1; V: TRBV30; CDR3: CAWRAGGWGGYTF; DNA: TGTGCCTGGAGGGCAGGGGGCTGGGGTGGCTACACCTTC
size: NA; J: TRBJ2-5; D: TRBD1; V: TRBV5-4; CDR3: CASSLTGTVGETQYF; DNA: TGTGCCAGCAGCCTAACTGGGACAGTAGGAGAGACCCAGTACTTC
size: NA; J: TRBJ2-1; D: TRBD2; V: TRBV5-4; CDR3: CASSLASGYNEQFF; DNA: TGTGCCAGCAGCTTGGCTAGCGGGTACAATGAGCAGTTCTTC
size: NA; J: TRBJ1-1; D: NA; V: TRBV29-1; CDR3: CSVSKTGLNTEAFF; DNA: TGCAGCGTTTCTAAGACAGGCTTGAACACTGAAGCTTTCTTT
size: NA; J: TRBJ1-1; D: TRBD1; V: TRBV2; CDR3: CASRTGVTEAFF; DNA: TGTGCCAGCCGGACAGGAGTCACTGAAGCTTTCTTT
size: NA; J: TRBJ2-7; D: TRBD2; V: TRBV30; CDR3: CAWHALAGVIDEQYF; DNA: TGTGCCTGGCATGCCCTGGCGGGAGTTATAGACGAGCAGTACTTC
size: once; J: TRBJ1-1; D: NA; V: TRBV5-1; CDR3: CASSLVAGLTQAFF; DNA: TGCGCCAGCAGCTTGGTTGCAGGGCTGACGCAAGCTTTCTTT
size: NA; J: TRBJ1-3; D: NA; V: TRBV9; CDR3: CASSVATGRSGNTIYF; DNA: TGTGCCAGCAGCGTCGCGACAGGCCGCTCTGGAAACACCATATATTTT
size: once; J: TRBJ2-3; D: NA; V: TRBV5-4; CDR3: CASRETARTDTQYF; DNA: TGTGCCAGCAGGGAGACAGCACGCACAGATACGCAGTATTTT
size: NA; J: TRBJ2-1; D: TRBD2; V: TRBV6-4; CDR3: CASSVSGGLGSYNEQFF; DNA: TGTGCCAGCAGCGTAAGCGGGGGGCTTGGGTCCTACAATGAGCAGTTCTTC
size: NA; J: TRBJ2-4; D: TRBD2; V: TRBV7-2; CDR3: CASSLVTAGKAKNIQYF; DNA: TGTGCCAGCAGCTTAGTAACAGCGGGAAAAGCCAAAAACATTCAGTACTTC
size: once; J: TRBJ2-5; D: NA; V: TRBV9; CDR3: CASSVSGRGPQETQYF; DNA: TGTGCCAGCAGCGTAAGCGGTAGAGGGCCCCAAGAGACCCAGTACTTC
size: NA; J: TRBJ1-4; D: NA; V: TRBV30; CDR3: CAWSNRDTNEKLFF; DNA: TGTGCCTGGAGTAACCGGGACACCAATGAAAAACTGTTTTTT
size: NA; J: TRBJ2-5; D: TRBD1; V: TRBV18; CDR3: CASSPTGDRETQYF; DNA: TGTGCCAGCTCACCAACAGGGGATAGGGAGACCCAGTACTTC
size: NA; J: TRBJ2-1; D: NA; V: TRBV5-4; CDR3: CASTGNKGPNNEQFF; DNA: TGTGCCAGCACAGGGAACAAGGGGCCCAACAATGAGCAGTTCTTC